The 31 T cell receptor beta chains in this list originate from one sample, sequenced in a study of beta chain features in type 1 diabetes. These TCRs' antigens remain unknown. What was sequenced were expressed TCRB transcripts, since all of the isolated RNA had been reverse transcribed. Profiling relied on immunoSEQ multiplex PCR, and the TCRdb table lists in-frame clones only, not all of them. Seen here are more than 250,000 clones, roughly an eighth observed once, and the top ten hold more than 0.015%. General study points: TCRB CDR3 length was moderately but significantly reduced in all four CD4+ subsets of Type 1 diabetes patients.

The sequenced sample consisted of naive CD4+ T cells from blood. Receptors were obtained from a man aged 25-45 years with type 1 diabetes.

The sample holds a few counts of this clone. The chain joins TRBV7-2 to TRBJ1-5; D may be TRBD1 (5 bases). The V end was cut by 4 bases, the J end by 3 bases, with 10 bases between. CDR3 length: 14 amino acids. The germline gives CDR1 SGHTA, CDR2 FQGNSA. CDR3 bases: TGTGCCAGCAGCTCCGACAGTATCAATCAGCCCCAGCATTTT. Its translation is CASSSDSINQPQHF.

This clone has only a few counts. The CDR3 loop is CASSLRWTGTHSYNEQFF. In DNA form, the CDR3 reads TGTGCCAGCAGCTTAAGGTGGACCGGGACACACTCCTACAATGAGCAGTTCTTC. The J gene is TRBJ2-1, the V gene TRBV7-2; tentative D call: TRBD1 (6 bases). The CDR3 runs 18 residues. Germline loops: CDR1 SGHTA, CDR2 FQGNSA. V was trimmed by 2 bases and J by 0 bases, leaving 17 bases between them.

Note on this clone: The sample carries other DNA sequences with the same CDR3. The chain combines TRBV28 with TRBJ2-1; 9 bases agree with TRBD2. The junction had 4 bases not matched to a gene; V was cut back by 2 bases and J by 8 bases. The CDR3 extends over 14 amino acids. The germline CDR1 and CDR2 sequences are MDHEN and SYDVKM. As DNA, the CDR3 is TGTGCCAGCAGTTTAGCGGGAGGGCCTTATGAGCAGTTCTTC. As protein: CASSLAGGPYEQFF.

This clone has only a few counts. The V and J genes are TRBV6-5 and TRBJ1-4, with TRBD1 identical over 9 bases. The CDR3 extends over 14 amino acids. The J segment lost 8 bases and the V segment lost 6 bases, leaving 7 bases of the junction unmatched. CDR1 MNHEY and CDR2 SVGAGI come from the germline V gene. The CDR3 nucleotides are TGTGCCAGCAGCTCGGACAGGGGTCGCGAAAAACTGTTTTTT. Translated, it gives CASSSDRGREKLFF.

J is TRBJ2-7 and V is TRBV7-2; possibly TRBD1 for D (6 bases). V was cut by 5 bases and J by 2 bases, with 16 bases left in between. The germline V gene has CDR1 SGHTA and CDR2 FQGNSA. CDR3 length equals 15 residues. The CDR3 DNA reads as TGTGCCAGCAGCCTCGACAGGACACGGCCCTACGAGCAGTACTTC. It codes for CASSLDRTRPYEQYF.

The chain recombines TRBV5-1 with TRBJ1-2; 9 bases fit TRBD1. With 1 base clipped from V and 8 bases from J, the junction kept 12 bases outside the gene matches. The CDR3 extends over 16 amino acids. CDR1 is SGHRS, CDR2 YFSETQ, per germline. CDR3 nucleotide sequence: TGCGCCAGCAGCTTGCCGGGACAGGGTCTAGGAGGCGGCTACACCTTC. Translated, it gives CASSLPGQGLGGGYTF.

The sample holds a few counts of this clone. This chain uses TRBV6-5 with TRBJ2-5, with 7 nucleotides matching TRBD1. The V segment lost 10 bases and the J segment 0 bases; nucleotides outside the gene matches: 8. Germline CDR1 reads MNHEY; CDR2 reads SVGAGI. The CDR3 runs 14 residues. Here the CDR3 reads CATTGQPYQETQYF. As DNA, the CDR3 is TGTGCCACGACGGGACAGCCGTACCAAGAGACCCAGTACTTC.

The V gene is TRBV19, the J gene TRBJ1-4; no clear D. V shed 6 bases and J shed 8 bases, with 16 bases lying between them. The CDR3 consists of 14 residues. In germline, CDR1 is LNHDA, CDR2 SQIVND (reference sequence). In DNA, the CDR3 is TGTGCCAGTAGGCGGGCCGCGGCCGGGGAAAAACTGTTTTTT. Translation gives CASRRAAAGEKLFF.

V and J are TRBV5-4 and TRBJ2-1; perhaps TRBD2 as D (6 bases). The CDR3 runs to 15 residues. CDR1 SGHNT and CDR2 YYREEE come from the germline V gene (reference sequence). Trimming cost V 0 bases and J 6 bases, with 13 bases left between them. CDR3 nucleotide sequence: TGTGCCAGCAGCTTGGAAGCGGGCAGGTCCAATGAGCAGTTCTTC. As protein: CASSLEAGRSNEQFF.

This clone was detected a few times. The V and J genes are TRBV2 and TRBJ2-1; TRBD2 is a possible D gene (6 bases). The length of the CDR3 is 14 residues. V was trimmed by 3 bases and J by 6 bases, leaving 12 bases between them. The V gene's germline CDR1 is SNHLY and CDR2 FYNNEI. CDR3 nucleotides: TGTGCCAGCAGTGATACGGGAGAGGGCAATGAGCAGTTCTTC. Translation: CASSDTGEGNEQFF. The entire variable domain, with the rest obtained from reference TRBV2 and TRBJ2-1, is as follows: EPEVTQTPSHQVTQMGQEVILRCVPISNHLYFYWYRQILGQKVEFLVSFYNNEISEKSEIFDDQFSVERPDGSNFTLKIRSTKLEDSAMYFCASSDTGEGNEQFFGPGTRLTVL.

The J gene is TRBJ2-2, the V gene TRBV9; D is uncertain. This CDR3 has 12 amino acids. The germline V gene encodes CDR1 SGDLS and CDR2 YYNGEE. The V gene lost 4 bases and the J gene lost 5 bases, with 6 bases spanning the gap. The CDR3 sequence: CASSTRTGELFF. DNA of the CDR3: TGTGCCAGCAGCACACGTACCGGGGAGCTGTTTTTT.

The J gene is TRBJ2-1, the V gene TRBV7-2; 10 bases are shared with TRBD2. V was clipped by 9 bases and J by 5 bases; unmatched bases: 10. The V gene's germline CDR1 is SGHTA and CDR2 FQGNSA. The CDR3 loop spans 15 amino acids. The CDR3 bases are TGTGCCAGTAGACTAGCGGGCACCTTTCACAATGAGCAGTTCTTC. It specifies CASRLAGTFHNEQFF.

This rearrangement joins TRBV9 to TRBJ2-5, with 9 nucleotides matching TRBD1. V lost 3 bases, J lost 8 bases, and 2 bases stayed unmatched. This CDR3 is 12 amino acids long. Germline V lookup: CDR1 SGDLS, CDR2 YYNGEE. CDR3 residues: CASSADRGTQYF. CDR3 coding DNA: TGTGCCAGCAGCGCGGACAGGGGTACCCAGTACTTC.

The chain combines TRBV7-2 with TRBJ2-3; weak D call: TRBD1 (5 bases). Germline lookup yields CDR1 SGHTA and CDR2 FQGNSA. Trimming stripped 5 bases from V and 2 bases from J, with 17 bases between. This CDR3 has 16 amino acids. The CDR3 sequence is CASSPQWGRATDTQYF. The CDR3 DNA follows: TGTGCCAGCAGCCCGCAATGGGGCCGGGCCACAGATACGCAGTATTTT.

This clone was detected a few times. The chain recombines TRBV18 with TRBJ2-7, with 10 nucleotides matching TRBD2. Germline CDR1 KGHSH, CDR2 LQKENI. Trimming removed 2 bases from V and 6 bases from J; junction bases left unmatched: 4. The CDR3 extends over 14 amino acids. The CDR3 DNA sequence: TGTGCCAGCTCACCAAGTCTAGCGGGAGTCGAGCAGTACTTC. As protein: CASSPSLAGVEQYF.

The chain employs TRBV19 and TRBJ1-5; D not resolved. CDR1 is LNHDA and CDR2 is SQIVND in the germline V gene (reference sequence). The CDR3 runs 17 residues. V lost 4 bases and J 5 bases, leaving 21 bases between the germline ends. The CDR3 spells CASSTLSGSLGYQPQHF. The CDR3 region has the DNA TGTGCCAGTAGTACGCTCAGCGGCTCCCTCGGCTATCAGCCCCAGCATTTT.

In its sample, this clone was seen a few times. This chain connects TRBV11-1 to TRBJ2-3, with D tentatively TRBD2 (5 bases). Germline values: CDR1 SGHAT, CDR2 FQDESV (reference sequence). The V and J ends lost 1 base and 1 base respectively, with 9 bases between them. The CDR3 covers 15 residues. Here the CDR3 reads CASSLGGIRTDTQYF. CDR3 in DNA: TGTGCCAGCAGCTTAGGAGGGATTCGCACAGATACGCAGTATTTT.

This clone was seen only a few times. The chain couples TRBV2 to TRBJ2-3; 7 bases line up with TRBD2. The length of the CDR3 is 15 residues. The V gene's germline CDR1 is SNHLY and CDR2 FYNNEI. The J segment lost 4 bases and the V segment lost 1 base, leaving 5 bases of the junction unmatched. CDR3 DNA: TGTGCCAGCAGTGAAGAGTTGGCGGGAGCAGATACGCAGTATTTT. Translating gives CASSEELAGADTQYF.

The chain employs TRBV14 and TRBJ1-2; no firm D call. The CDR3 covers 13 residues. The germline V gene has CDR1 SGHDN and CDR2 FVKESK. The ends were cut back, 4 bases at V and 8 bases at J, with 14 bases in the middle. This CDR3 reads CASSLTTTGGYTF. CDR3 sequence (DNA): TGTGCCAGCAGCCTAACAACCACGGGGGGCTACACCTTC.

The chain has TRBV19 and TRBJ2-2, with TRBD1 as a possible D gene (5 bases). Trimming cost V 6 bases and J 7 bases, with 12 bases left between them. CDR3 length: 13 amino acids. Per the germline V gene, CDR1 is LNHDA and CDR2 is SQIVND (reference sequence). CDR3 sequence reads: CASSLRTNGELFF. CDR3 DNA sequence: TGTGCCAGTAGCCTCAGGACAAACGGGGAGCTGTTTTTT.

This clone appeared a few times. This chain connects TRBV4-2 to TRBJ2-2, with D unclear. The CDR3 length is 14 residues. Trimming cost V 0 bases and J 6 bases, with 8 bases left between them. The germline gives CDR1 LGHNA, CDR2 YNFKEQ. The CDR3 DNA is TGTGCCAGCAGCCAAGATGGCCCCCCCGGGGAGCTGTTTTTT. This encodes CASSQDGPPGELFF.

This clone was counted between two and nine times. The rearrangement uses TRBV2 and TRBJ2-7; 11 nucleotides line up with TRBD1. The CDR3 loop spans 13 amino acids. The junction had 6 bases not matched to a gene; V was cut back by 9 bases and J by 5 bases. The germline V gene has CDR1 SNHLY and CDR2 FYNNEI. CDR3 nucleotide sequence: TGTGCCAGTAAGGGGACAGGGGGTAACGAGCAGTACTTC. This gives the protein CASKGTGGNEQYF.

This rearrangement joins TRBV28 to TRBJ1-3; D is unresolved. Germline lookup yields CDR1 MDHEN and CDR2 SYDVKM. The CDR3 is 15 amino acids. Trimming left V 2 bases short and J 0 bases short, with 8 bases between. The CDR3 DNA sequence: TGTGCCAGCAGTTTACCGGGGAGCTCTGGAAACACCATATATTTT. As protein: CASSLPGSSGNTIYF.

The rearrangement uses TRBV23-1 and TRBJ1-1; TRBD1 matches at 10 bases. TRBV23-1 is placed among ORFs of uncertain function. V lost 3 bases, J lost 3 bases, and 4 bases stayed unmatched. This CDR3 region has 15 residues. CDR3 sequence: CASSHSGTGDTEAFF. The CDR3, as DNA: TGCGCCAGCAGTCATTCAGGGACAGGGGACACTGAAGCTTTCTTT.

The CDR3 reads CAIRAGADNEQFF. CDR3 in DNA: TGTGCCATCCGCGCGGGGGCCGACAATGAGCAGTTCTTC. The chain joins TRBV10-3 to TRBJ2-1, with a possible D match to TRBD2 (7 bases). Germline CDR1 reads ENHRY; CDR2 reads SYGVKD. Trimming shortened V by 8 bases and J by 5 bases, and 13 bases separated the two germline ends. This CDR3 has 13 amino acids.

The chain couples TRBV25-1 to TRBJ2-3; 7 bases agree with TRBD1. V was pared by 2 bases and J by 5 bases, with 7 bases of the junction left unmatched. Germline V gene sequence: CDR1 MGHDK, CDR2 SYGVNS. The CDR3 totals 15 residues. CDR3 coding DNA: TGTGCCAGCAGTGAAGCTGACAGGGTAGGAGATACGCAGTATTTT. Residues: CASSEADRVGDTQYF.

About this clone itself: It is unclear where the CDR3 begins or ends on the DNA, so no DNA is shown, and the CDR3 is as TCRdb lists it. The chain has TRBV19 and TRBJ2-1; TRBD1 is taken as the D call from the table, unchecked against the DNA. The CDR3 comprises 16 residues, both ends counted. The germline CDR1 and CDR2 sequences are LNHDA and SQIVND (reference sequence). The CDR3 spells CASTSVWARNYNEQFF.

This CDR3 is CASSIDVGTGYNEQFF. DNA of the CDR3: TGTGCCAGTAGTATAGATGTCGGGACAGGGTACAATGAGCAGTTCTTC. This rearrangement joins TRBV19 to TRBJ2-1, with 9 bases lining up with TRBD1. CDR3 length equals 16 residues. Germline V gives CDR1 LNHDA, CDR2 SQIVND (reference sequence). The junction had 4 bases not matched to a gene; V was cut back by 0 bases and J by 4 bases.

This clone has more than one count but fewer than ten. This chain joins TRBV5-4 and TRBJ1-3; possible D gene TRBD1, 5 bases. The CDR3 is 14 amino acids. V lost 2 bases and J lost 2, with 8 bases in between. In germline, CDR1 is SGHNT, CDR2 YYREEE (reference sequence). CDR3 protein: CASSFGGAGNTIYF. CDR3 DNA: TGTGCCAGCAGCTTCGGAGGGGCTGGAAACACCATATATTTT. Variable domain in full (rest from reference TRBV5-4 and TRBJ1-3): ETGVTQSPTHLIKTRGQQVTLRCSSQSGHNTVSWYQQALGQGPQFIFQYYREEENGRGNFPPRFSGLQFPNYSSELNVNALELDDSALYLCASSFGGAGNTIYFGEGSWLTVV.

J is TRBJ2-5 and V is TRBV29-1; possible D gene TRBD1, 6 bases. The germline V gene has CDR1 SQVTM and CDR2 ANQGSEA. V was trimmed by 7 bases and J by 4 bases, leaving 16 bases between them. This CDR3 has 13 residues. Here the CDR3 reads CSAVTGGVETQYF. DNA for the CDR3: TGCAGCGCTGTGACAGGAGGCGTAGAGACCCAGTACTTC.

This clone was detected only a few times. This chain uses TRBV5-1 with TRBJ2-7; D is possibly TRBD1 (6 bases). The V gene's germline CDR1 is SGHRS and CDR2 YFSETQ. V lost 3 bases, J lost 6 bases, and 16 bases lay in between. This CDR3 has 14 residues. This chain's CDR3 is CASSWDNGAGEQYF. The DNA of the CDR3 is TGCGCCAGCAGCTGGGACAATGGGGCAGGCGAGCAGTACTTC.